The present T cell receptor (beta chain) was sequenced within a study of blood T cell repertoires in COVID-19. Individuals aged 18 to 89 years were recruited from 24 US areas. Study processing details: Counts of nucleated cells, estimated from reference gene primer amplification, were obtained. Sequenced by immunoSEQ multiplex PCR; TCRdb stores in-frame clones only, minus some. V, J and clone size reflect that table, while D and trimming were determined from the DNA. Of 150,000 to 200,000 clones in the sample, around nine tenths were seen once. The CDR3 length is 16 residues. After removal of 5 bases from V and 4 bases from J, the junction contained 6 bases not matched to a gene. From germline, CDR1 is SGHKS and CDR2 YYEKEE (reference sequence).

The TCR originated in a young woman who had recovered from COVID-19. The sample comprised PBMCs or T cells enriched from blood (not recorded which). The V gene is TRBV5-5, the J gene TRBJ2-3; the match to TRBD2 covers 14 bases. The CDR3 DNA reads TGTGCCAGCAGGGCCGGGACTAGCGGGAGTCCAGATACGCAGTATTTT. Its translation: CASRAGTSGSPDTQYF.